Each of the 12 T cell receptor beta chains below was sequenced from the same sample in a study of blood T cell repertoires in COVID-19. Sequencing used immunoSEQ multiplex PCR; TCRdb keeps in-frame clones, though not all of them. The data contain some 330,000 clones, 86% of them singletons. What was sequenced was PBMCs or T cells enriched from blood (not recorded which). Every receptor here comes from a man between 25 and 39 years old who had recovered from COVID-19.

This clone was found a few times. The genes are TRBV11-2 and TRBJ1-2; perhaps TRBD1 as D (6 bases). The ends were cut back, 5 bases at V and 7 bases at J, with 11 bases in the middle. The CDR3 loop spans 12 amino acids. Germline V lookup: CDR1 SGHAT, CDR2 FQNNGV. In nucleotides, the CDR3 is TGTGCCAGCAGCAGGGACATTCTTGGCTACACCTTC. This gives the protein CASSRDILGYTF.

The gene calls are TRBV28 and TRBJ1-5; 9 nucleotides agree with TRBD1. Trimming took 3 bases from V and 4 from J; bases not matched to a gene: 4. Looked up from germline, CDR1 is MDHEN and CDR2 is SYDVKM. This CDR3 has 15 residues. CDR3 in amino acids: CASSFQGQGNQPQHF. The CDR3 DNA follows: TGTGCCAGCAGTTTTCAGGGACAGGGTAATCAGCCCCAGCATTTT. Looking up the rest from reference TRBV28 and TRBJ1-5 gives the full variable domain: DVKVTQSSRYLVKRTGEKVFLECVQDMDHENMFWYRQDPGLGLRLIYFSYDVKMKEKGDIPEGYSVSREKKERFSLILESASTNQTSMYLCASSFQGQGNQPQHFGDGTRLSIL.

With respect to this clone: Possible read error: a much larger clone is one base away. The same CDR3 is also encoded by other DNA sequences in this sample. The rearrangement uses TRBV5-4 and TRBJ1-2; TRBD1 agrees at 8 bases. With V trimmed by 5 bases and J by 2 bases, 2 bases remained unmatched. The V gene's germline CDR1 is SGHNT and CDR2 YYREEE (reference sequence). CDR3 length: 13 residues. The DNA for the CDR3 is TGTGCCAGCAGTAGGGACAGGAACTATGGCTACACCTTC. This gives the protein CASSRDRNYGYTF.

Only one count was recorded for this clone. Written as DNA, the CDR3 is TGTGCCAGTAGTCAGGGGGGAAGTAGCTACGAGCAGTACTTC. This gives the protein CASSQGGSSYEQYF. The gene calls are TRBV19 and TRBJ2-7, with D possibly being TRBD1 (7 bases). This CDR3 spans 14 amino acids. The V end was cut by 5 bases, the J end by 3 bases, with 14 bases between. Per the germline V gene, CDR1 is LNHDA and CDR2 is SQIVND (reference sequence).

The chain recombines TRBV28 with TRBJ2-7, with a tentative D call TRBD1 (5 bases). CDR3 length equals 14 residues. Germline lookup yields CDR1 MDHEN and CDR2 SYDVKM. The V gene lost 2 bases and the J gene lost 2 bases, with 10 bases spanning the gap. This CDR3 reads CASSLIDSPYEQYF. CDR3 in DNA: TGTGCCAGCAGTTTAATTGACAGTCCCTACGAGCAGTACTTC.

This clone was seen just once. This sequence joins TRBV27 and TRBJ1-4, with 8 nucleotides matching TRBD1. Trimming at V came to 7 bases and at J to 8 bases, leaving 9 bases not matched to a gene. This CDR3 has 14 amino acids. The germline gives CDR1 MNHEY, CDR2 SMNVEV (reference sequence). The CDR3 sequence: CASTNTGGEEKLFF. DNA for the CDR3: TGTGCCAGCACCAACACAGGGGGTGAAGAAAAACTGTTTTTT.

The CDR3 coding sequence is TGTGCCAGCAGTTCCCTCCGAGGGCTAGCGGCCTACAATGAGCAGTTCTTC. Translated: CASSSLRGLAAYNEQFF. This chain connects TRBV28 to TRBJ2-1; 7 bases match TRBD2. V shed 4 bases, J shed 2 bases, and the junction held 11 bases outside the gene matches. This CDR3 has 17 residues. Germline CDR1 and CDR2: MDHEN and SYDVKM.

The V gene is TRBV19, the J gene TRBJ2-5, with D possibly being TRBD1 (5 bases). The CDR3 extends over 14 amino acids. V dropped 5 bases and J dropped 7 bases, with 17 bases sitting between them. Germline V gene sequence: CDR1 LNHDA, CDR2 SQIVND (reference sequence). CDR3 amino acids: CASSQQGYGGTQYF. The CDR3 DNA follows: TGTGCCAGTAGTCAGCAGGGTTATGGTGGGACCCAGTACTTC.

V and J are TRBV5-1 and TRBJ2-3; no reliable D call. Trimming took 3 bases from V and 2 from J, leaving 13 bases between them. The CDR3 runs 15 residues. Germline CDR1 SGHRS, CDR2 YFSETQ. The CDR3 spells CASSWLAGFTDTQYF. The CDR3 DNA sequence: TGCGCCAGCAGCTGGTTAGCCGGATTCACAGATACGCAGTATTTT.

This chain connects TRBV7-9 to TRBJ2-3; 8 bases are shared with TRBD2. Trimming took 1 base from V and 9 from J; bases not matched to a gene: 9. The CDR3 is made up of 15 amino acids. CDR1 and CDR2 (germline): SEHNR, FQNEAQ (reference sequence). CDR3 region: CASSLVLAAHDTQYF. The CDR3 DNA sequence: TGTGCCAGCAGCTTAGTACTAGCGGCCCACGACACGCAGTATTTT.

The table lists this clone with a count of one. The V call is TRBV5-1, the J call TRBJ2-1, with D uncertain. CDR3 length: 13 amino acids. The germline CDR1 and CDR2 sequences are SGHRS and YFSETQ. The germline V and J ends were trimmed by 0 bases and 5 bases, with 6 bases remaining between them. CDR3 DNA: TGCGCCAGCAGCTTGGCCCCCGACAATGAGCAGTTCTTC. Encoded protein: CASSLAPDNEQFF.

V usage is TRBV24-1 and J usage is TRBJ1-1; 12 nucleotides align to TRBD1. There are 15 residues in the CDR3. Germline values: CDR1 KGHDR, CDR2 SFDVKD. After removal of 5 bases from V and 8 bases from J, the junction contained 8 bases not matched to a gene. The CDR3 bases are TGTGCCACCAGTGTCTCCGGGACAGGGGGCGGAGAAGCTTTCTTT. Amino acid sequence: CATSVSGTGGGEAFF.